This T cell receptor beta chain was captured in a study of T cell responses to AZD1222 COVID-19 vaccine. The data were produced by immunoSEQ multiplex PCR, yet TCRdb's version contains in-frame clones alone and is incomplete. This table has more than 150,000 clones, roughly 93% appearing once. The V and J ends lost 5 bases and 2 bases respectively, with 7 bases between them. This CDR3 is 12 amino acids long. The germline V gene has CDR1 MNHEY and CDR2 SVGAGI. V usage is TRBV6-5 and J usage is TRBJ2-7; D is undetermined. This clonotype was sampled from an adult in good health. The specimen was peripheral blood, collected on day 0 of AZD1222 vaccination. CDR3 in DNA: TGTGCCAGCAGTCAGCGAACCTACGAGCAGTACTTC. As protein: CASSQRTYEQYF.